What follows is one TCR beta chain and its context. Its antigen is still unknown. TCRdb re-called the 5' RACE reads through MiXCR, storing one row per CDR3 protein. The data show approximately 440,000 distinct CDR3 sequences, 20% seen once. The sample belongs to a study of T-cell memory formation after mild COVID-19. Study background: Among the donors, TCR clusters were largely specific to each donor.

Germline V gene data show CDR1 as GTSNPN and CDR2 as SVGIG (reference sequence). This CDR3 is built from 13 residues. Trimming removed 0 bases from V and 4 bases from J; junction bases left unmatched: 2. General observations from the study: Later expanders leaned CD4+, whereas day 15 to 85 contracting clones were balanced CD4/CD8. Pre-infection memory showed some responding clones, and this suggested that cross-reactive memory joined. CD8+ contracting clones occupied EMRA, while CD4+ ones occupied mainly CM and EM.

The chain joins TRBV30 to TRBJ1-2; 7 nucleotides agree with TRBD1. The sample taken for sequencing was PBMCs or a T cell subset sorted from them (not recorded which). This clonotype originated in an adult woman who had mild COVID-19 (a few samples of this study predate the infection). Cell type and time point are not known. The CDR3 is CAWSVKGAYGYTF. In DNA, the CDR3 is TGTGCCTGGAGTGTAAAGGGGGCCTATGGCTACACCTTC.